The T cell receptor beta chain under discussion was sequenced for a study of a mutant IDH1 vaccine in newly diagnosed glioma. Worth noting for this clone: Antigen: not known.

Time point meaning: week 5, during vaccination. A single vaccine dose contained 300 ug of mutant IDH1 20-mer peptide, and topical imiquimod was used with it. Germline V gene data show CDR1 as SNHLY and CDR2 as FYNNEI. The CDR3 contains 15 residues. With 5 bases clipped from V and 8 bases from J, the junction kept 13 bases outside the gene matches. This table comes from immunoSEQ multiplex PCR, and its TCRdb copy is limited to in-frame clones, with some not included. The table lists roughly 11,000 clones, around 90% of them singletons. The chain carries TRBV2 and TRBJ1-2, with 8 bases lining up with TRBD1. The sample was PBMCs, taken from a glioma patient whose treatment included an IDH1 peptide vaccine. This sequence was found in a woman aged 40 to 50 with glioma. Some clones in this sample may be carry-over from other donors' samples. The CDR3 nucleotides are TGTGCCAGCAGTCCTCGGACAGGGACATATGGGGGCTACACCTTC. This translates into CASSPRTGTYGGYTF.